This passage covers 5 T cell receptor beta chains from one sample sequenced in a study of naive and memory T cell subsets. Both TRBC1 and TRBC2 were covered by a beta constant-region primer of two equimolar oligonucleotides. From the UMI-ligation and nested PCR reads, TCRdb called clonotypes with MiXCR, one entry per CDR3 protein. Among some 87,000 distinct CDR3 sequences, roughly 7% were seen once, and the ten largest hold more than 1.5%. Sequenced sample: central memory CD4+ T cells from blood. The receptors here all came from a human donor in good health.

This chain links TRBV7-7 with TRBJ2-7, with 8 bases identical to TRBD1. The germline V gene encodes CDR1 SSHAT and CDR2 FNYEAQ (reference sequence). This CDR3 has 14 residues. DNA for the CDR3: TGTGCTAGCGGCCCAGGGGGCCCTACCTACGAGCAGTACTTC. Residues: CASGPGGPTYEQYF.

In its sample, this clonotype was seen many times. The V gene is TRBV4-3, the J gene TRBJ1-4, with TRBD1 as a possible D gene (5 bases). Trimming removed 5 bases at V and 0 bases at J, with 13 bases between. Germline CDR1 is LGHNA and CDR2 is YSLEER. This CDR3 contains 16 residues. The CDR3, as DNA: TGCGCCAGCAGCGCTACAACAGGCTCAACTAATGAAAAACTGTTTTTT. Amino acid sequence: CASSATTGSTNEKLFF.

The chain combines TRBV5-1 with TRBJ2-3; the D gene is possibly TRBD2 (6 bases). The V gene's germline CDR1 is SGHRS and CDR2 YFSETQ. Trimming pared 4 bases from V and 4 bases from J, leaving 13 bases between. CDR3 length: 14 residues. The CDR3 DNA reads TGCGCCAGCAGCGGAGGGTTTTCGGCAGATACGCAGTATTTT. This gives the protein CASSGGFSADTQYF.

This clonotype was detected a few times. The chain combines TRBV7-2 with TRBJ2-7, with 9 bases fitting TRBD1. The CDR3 runs 16 residues. After removal of 2 bases from V and 1 base from J, the junction contained 6 bases not matched to a gene. Germline-derived CDR1 and CDR2 are SGHTA and FQGNSA. The CDR3 protein is CASSLRGTGPSYEQYF. The CDR3 DNA follows: TGTGCCAGCAGCTTAAGGGGGACAGGGCCTTCCTACGAGCAGTACTTC.

This clonotype was seen at least ten times. The gene calls are TRBV12-3 or TRBV12-4 and TRBJ2-7; no clear D. The CDR3 is made up of 12 amino acids. V lost 3 bases and J lost 5, with 8 bases in between. The CDR3 spells CASSLVPHEQYF. The CDR3 coding sequence is TGTGCCAGCAGTTTGGTCCCCCACGAGCAGTACTTC.